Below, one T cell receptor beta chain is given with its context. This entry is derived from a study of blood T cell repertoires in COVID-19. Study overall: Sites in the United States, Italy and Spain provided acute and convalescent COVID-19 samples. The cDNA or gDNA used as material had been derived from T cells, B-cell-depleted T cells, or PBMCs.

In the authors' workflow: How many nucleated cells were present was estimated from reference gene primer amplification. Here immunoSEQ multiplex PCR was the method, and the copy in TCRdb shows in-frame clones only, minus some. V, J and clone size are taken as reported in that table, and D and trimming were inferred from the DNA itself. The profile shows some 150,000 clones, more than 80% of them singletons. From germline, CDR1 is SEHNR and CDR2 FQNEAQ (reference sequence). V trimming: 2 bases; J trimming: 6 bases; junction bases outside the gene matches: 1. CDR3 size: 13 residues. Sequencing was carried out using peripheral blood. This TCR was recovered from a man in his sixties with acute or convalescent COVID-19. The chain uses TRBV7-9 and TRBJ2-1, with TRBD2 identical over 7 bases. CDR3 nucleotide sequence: TGTGCCAGCAGCTTATGGGAGGGCAATGAGCAGTTCTTC. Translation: CASSLWEGNEQFF.